This is a list of T cell receptor beta chains from one sample in a study of T cells in Graves' hyperthyroidism and ophthalmopathy. TCRdb recomputed calls from the multiplex PCR reads with MiXCR, one row per CDR3 protein. The table lists around 620,000 distinct CDR3 sequences, 11% to 15% of them singletons. The specimen sequenced was blood. The source of these receptors is a woman between 18 and 30 years old with Graves' ophthalmopathy. The conserved cysteine and the conserved F or W are not part of the CDR3 here. The order of the fields is CDR3 protein, J gene, V gene, CDR3 length.

CDR3: ASSYLSGTNEQY
J: TRBJ2-7
V: TRBV6-2/TRBV6-3
length: 12

CDR3: ASSTAGQLNTGELF
J: TRBJ2-2
V: TRBV18
length: 14

CDR3: AWNPGSGSYEQY
J: TRBJ2-7
V: TRBV30
length: 12

CDR3: ASSLATSGGVYEQY
J: TRBJ2-7
V: TRBV7-2
length: 14

CDR3: AWSRASSGNNEQF
J: TRBJ2-1
V: TRBV30
length: 13

CDR3: SARPFSINEQF
J: TRBJ2-1
V: TRBV20-1
length: 11

CDR3: ASSERWTGLQETQY
J: TRBJ2-5
V: TRBV2
length: 14

CDR3: ASSLSNTGTYEQY
J: TRBJ2-7
V: TRBV27
length: 13

CDR3: ASRGLAGGSDTQY
J: TRBJ2-3
V: TRBV2
length: 13

CDR3: ASSLNDRGYNQPQH
J: TRBJ1-5
V: TRBV5-8
length: 14

CDR3: ASSDGPGYGYT
J: TRBJ1-2
V: TRBV6-1
length: 11

CDR3: SARGRANTGELF
J: TRBJ2-2
V: TRBV20-1
length: 12

CDR3: ASSLPYRTVKKAF
J: TRBJ1-1
V: TRBV7-6
length: 13

CDR3: ASSLWVNNSPLH
J: TRBJ1-6
V: TRBV12-3/TRBV12-4
length: 12

CDR3: ASSLGLAASYEQY
J: TRBJ2-7
V: TRBV12-3/TRBV12-4
length: 13

CDR3: ASSKSPPSSGETDTQY
J: TRBJ2-3
V: TRBV7-7
length: 16

CDR3: ASTYFGSNPDTQY
J: TRBJ2-3
V: TRBV6-2/TRBV6-3
length: 13

CDR3: ASSRGPRSGGRGYT
J: TRBJ1-2
V: TRBV3-1
length: 14

CDR3: ASSYRGAGTEAS
J: TRBJ1-1
V: TRBV6-2/TRBV6-3
length: 12

CDR3: ASSQRLNGGTGELF
J: TRBJ2-2
V: TRBV4-1
length: 14

CDR3: ASSPSGRDTNYGYT
J: TRBJ1-2
V: TRBV11-1
length: 14

CDR3: ASSLDPQRTEAF
J: TRBJ1-1
V: TRBV6-2/TRBV6-3
length: 12

CDR3: ASSRTSGGSSYEQY
J: TRBJ2-7
V: TRBV6-1
length: 14

CDR3: SALPGQGLYNEQF
J: TRBJ2-1
V: TRBV20-1
length: 13

CDR3: ATRGDSYEQY
J: TRBJ2-7
V: TRBV24-1
length: 10

CDR3: ASSPTGQLRSEQF
J: TRBJ2-1
V: TRBV19
length: 13

CDR3: ASSLLWGMGEQF
J: TRBJ2-1
V: TRBV11-2
length: 12

CDR3: ASSSPGLADEKLF
J: TRBJ1-4
V: TRBV6-2/TRBV6-3
length: 13

CDR3: ASIKTSGYEQY
J: TRBJ2-7
V: TRBV28
length: 11

CDR3: ASSFVRTSGRLHYEQY
J: TRBJ2-7
V: TRBV27
length: 16

CDR3: ASSLLSDEQF
J: TRBJ2-1
V: TRBV5-1
length: 10

CDR3: ASSSSGDPNEQY
J: TRBJ2-7
V: TRBV27
length: 12

CDR3: ATSDLRQERINEQF
J: TRBJ2-1
V: TRBV24-1
length: 14

CDR3: ASSVGGGYEQY
J: TRBJ2-7
V: TRBV5-4
length: 11

CDR3: ASSLAGTGRVTDTQY
J: TRBJ2-3
V: TRBV12-3/TRBV12-4
length: 15

CDR3: ASSYSIKSNTIY
J: TRBJ1-3
V: TRBV6-6
length: 12

CDR3: ASSPKKVHGYT
J: TRBJ1-2
V: TRBV28
length: 11

CDR3: ASSHKDAPSYEKLF
J: TRBJ1-4
V: TRBV3-1
length: 14

CDR3: ASSQDSQARGGGYT
J: TRBJ1-2
V: TRBV3-1
length: 14

CDR3: ASSYSNLYNEQF
J: TRBJ2-1
V: TRBV6-2/TRBV6-3
length: 12

CDR3: ASSAEPYEQY
J: TRBJ2-7
V: TRBV18
length: 10

CDR3: ASSLQEDTEAF
J: TRBJ1-1
V: TRBV7-2
length: 11

CDR3: SVTRDTGELF
J: TRBJ2-2
V: TRBV29-1
length: 10

CDR3: ASSYSTGPYEQY
J: TRBJ2-7
V: TRBV6-6
length: 12

CDR3: ASSVATDEQY
J: TRBJ2-7
V: TRBV9
length: 10

CDR3: SASRPTGGRNQPQH
J: TRBJ1-5
V: TRBV20-1
length: 14

CDR3: ASSGGRFGDEQF
J: TRBJ2-1
V: TRBV5-1
length: 12

CDR3: ASSPGGGFYNEQF
J: TRBJ2-1
V: TRBV7-8
length: 13

CDR3: ATSDSGRVKTQY
J: TRBJ2-5
V: TRBV24-1
length: 12

CDR3: ASSSPGEGDPFEQY
J: TRBJ2-7
V: TRBV7-2
length: 14